Listed below are T cell receptor beta chains from one sample, sequenced in a study of blood T cell repertoires in COVID-19. Method: immunoSEQ multiplex PCR; TCRdb's copy keeps in-frame clones and lacks some. Of more than 200,000 clones listed, 85% to 90% are singletons. The sample comprised PBMCs or T cells enriched from blood (not recorded which). Receptors originate from a woman aged 25 to 39 who had recovered from COVID-19. CDR3s include the opening cysteine and the closing phenylalanine or tryptophan.

TRBJ1-1	14	TRBV11-1	CASSLVGGDTEAFF
TRBJ2-2	18	TRBV12-5	CASGFTPLMTGVPGELFF
TRBJ2-1	16	TRBV24-1	CATSDLESRGNNEQFF
TRBJ1-2	16	TRBV5-4	CASSRGDSRSNYGYTF
TRBJ1-1	16	TRBV27	CASSRNIQGLNTEAFF
TRBJ2-1	16	TRBV19	CSTRAPNPSSYNEQFF
TRBJ1-6	15	TRBV7-2	CASGTGERINSPLHF
TRBJ1-1	17	TRBV4-3	CASSPRDRGRGNTEAFF
TRBJ1-5	13	TRBV4-1	CASSQGVAQPQHF
TRBJ2-1	17	TRBV11-3	CASSHSEERDYYNEQFF
TRBJ1-5	20	TRBV4-2	CASSQPNPRDSPYSNQPQHF
TRBJ1-1	14	TRBV19	CASRVGTPNTEAFF
TRBJ1-1	14	TRBV18	CASSSQGLNTEAFF
TRBJ1-3	13	TRBV5-1	CASSQAWGNTIYF
TRBJ2-7	13	TRBV11-2	CASSLDRYGEQYF
TRBJ2-1	16	TRBV29-1	CSVESPSGRTYNEQFF
TRBJ1-5	14	TRBV4-1	CASSHGLSNQPQHF
TRBJ2-7	14	TRBV13	CASSLTGLAYEQYF
TRBJ1-6	15	TRBV7-2	CASSLRQGSNSPLHF
TRBJ1-1	16	TRBV6-5	CASSYSAGGLNTEAFF
TRBJ1-2	16	TRBV7-2	CASSLARTATKLGYTF
TRBJ2-3	15	TRBV15	CATSTGQLGTDTQYF
TRBJ2-6	19	TRBV11-2	CASSSRRTGTSTGANVLTF
TRBJ2-3	16	TRBV9	CASSVGLAGEADTQYF